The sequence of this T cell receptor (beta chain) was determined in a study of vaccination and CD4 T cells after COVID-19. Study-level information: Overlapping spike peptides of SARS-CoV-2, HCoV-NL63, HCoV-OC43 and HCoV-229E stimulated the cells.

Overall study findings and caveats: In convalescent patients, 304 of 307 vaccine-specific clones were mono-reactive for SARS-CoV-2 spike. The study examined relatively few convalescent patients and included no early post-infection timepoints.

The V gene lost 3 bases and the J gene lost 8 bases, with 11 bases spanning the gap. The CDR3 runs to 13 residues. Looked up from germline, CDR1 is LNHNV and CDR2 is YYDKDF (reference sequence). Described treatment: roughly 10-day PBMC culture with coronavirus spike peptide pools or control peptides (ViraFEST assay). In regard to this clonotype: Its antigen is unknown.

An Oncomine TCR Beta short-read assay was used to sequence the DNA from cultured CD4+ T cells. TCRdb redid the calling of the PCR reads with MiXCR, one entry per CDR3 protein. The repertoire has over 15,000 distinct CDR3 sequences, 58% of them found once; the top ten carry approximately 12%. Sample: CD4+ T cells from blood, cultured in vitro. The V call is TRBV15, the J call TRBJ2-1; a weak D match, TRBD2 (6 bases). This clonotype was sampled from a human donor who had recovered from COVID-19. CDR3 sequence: CATSRGTPDEQFF. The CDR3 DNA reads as TGTGCCACCAGCAGGGGGACTCCCGATGAGCAGTTCTTC. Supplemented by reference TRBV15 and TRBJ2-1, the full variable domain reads DAMVIQNPRYQVTQFGKPVTLSCSQTLNHNVMYWYQQKSSQAPKLLFHYYDKDFNNEADTPDNFQSRRPNTSFCFLDIRSPGLGDTAMYLCATSRGTPDEQFFGPGTRLTVL.